The clone carrying this T cell receptor (beta chain) was seen a handful of times. The antigen remains unidentified. Tagging with unique molecular identifiers was applied to individual cDNA molecules. TCRdb fed the 5' RACE reads into MiXCR, producing one record per CDR3 protein. The sample comprises 55,000 to 85,000 distinct CDR3 sequences, approximately 9.1% of which are singletons, and roughly 16% rests with the top ten. These data belong to a study of early T cells in non-severe SARS-CoV-2 infection. Across the whole study: It was bulk RNA from unsorted whole blood that was sequenced, and the chains were unpaired.

The trim removed 1 base at V and 4 bases at J, leaving 11 bases unmatched. The CDR3 runs 17 residues. Germline V gene sequence: CDR1 SGHRS, CDR2 YFSETQ. Study-wide points: Using VDJdb, the matching emphasized anti-spike CD8 responses while missing private and CD4 specificities.

The source is an adult who was a healthcare worker with PCR-confirmed SARS-CoV-2 infection or an uninfected control (not recorded which). The chain uses TRBV5-1 and TRBJ2-3, with TRBD2 identical over 8 bases. Sequencing used whole blood, obtained at baseline. CDR3 sequence: CASSLSPGGPRADTQYF. For the CDR3, the DNA is TGCGCCAGCAGCTTGTCCCCGGGAGGGCCGAGGGCAGATACGCAGTATTTT.